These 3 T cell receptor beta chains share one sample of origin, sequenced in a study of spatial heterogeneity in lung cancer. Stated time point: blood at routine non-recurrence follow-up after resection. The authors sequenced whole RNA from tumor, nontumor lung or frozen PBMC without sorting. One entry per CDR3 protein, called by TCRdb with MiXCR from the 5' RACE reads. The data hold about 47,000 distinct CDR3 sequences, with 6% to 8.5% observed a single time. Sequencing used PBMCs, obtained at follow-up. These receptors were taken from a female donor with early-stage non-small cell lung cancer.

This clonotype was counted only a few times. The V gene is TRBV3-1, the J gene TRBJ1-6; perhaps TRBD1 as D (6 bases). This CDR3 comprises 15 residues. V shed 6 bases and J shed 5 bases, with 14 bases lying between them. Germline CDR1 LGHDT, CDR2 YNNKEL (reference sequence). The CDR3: CASSPYREDNSPLHF. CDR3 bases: TGTGCCAGCAGTCCGTACAGGGAGGATAATTCACCCCTCCACTTT.

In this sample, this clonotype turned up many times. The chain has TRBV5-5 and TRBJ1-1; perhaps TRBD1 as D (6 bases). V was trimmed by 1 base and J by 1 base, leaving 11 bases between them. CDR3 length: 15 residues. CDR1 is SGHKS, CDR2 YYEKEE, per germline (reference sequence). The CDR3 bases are TGTGCCAGCAGCTTGTCCGCAGGGGAGAACACTGAAGCTTTCTTT. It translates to CASSLSAGENTEAFF.

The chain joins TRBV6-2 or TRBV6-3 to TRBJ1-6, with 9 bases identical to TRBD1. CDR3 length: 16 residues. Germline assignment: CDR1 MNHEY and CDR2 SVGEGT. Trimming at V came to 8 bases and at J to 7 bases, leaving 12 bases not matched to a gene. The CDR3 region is CASQRQGEMRNSPLHF. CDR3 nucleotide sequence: TGTGCCAGCCAAAGACAGGGGGAGATGCGGAATTCACCCCTCCACTTT.